These 19 T cell receptor beta chains were sequenced from one sample in a study of blood T cell repertoires in COVID-19. The data were produced by immunoSEQ multiplex PCR, yet TCRdb's version contains in-frame clones alone and is incomplete. In the table there are roughly 100,000 clones, approximately 90% of which are singletons. The source material was peripheral blood. The receptors stem from a human donor with COVID-19, enrolled during active disease. The donor label of this sample is uncertain.

This rearrangement joins TRBV27 to TRBJ1-6; tentatively, D is TRBD1 (5 bases). CDR3 length: 15 residues. The germline V gene has CDR1 MNHEY and CDR2 SMNVEV (reference sequence). With 0 bases removed from V and 7 bases from J, the gap between germline ends came to 10 bases. CDR3 bases: TGTGCCAGCAGTTTATCATCAGGGTGGAATTCACCCCTCCACTTT. Protein sequence: CASSLSSGWNSPLHF.

V is TRBV7-3 and J is TRBJ1-1; D is unresolved. CDR3 length: 13 residues. Germline V gene sequence: CDR1 SGHTA, CDR2 FQGTGA. V lost 2 bases, J lost 3 bases, and 7 bases lay in between. The CDR3 bases are TGTGCCAGCAGCTTATCCGCAGACACTGAAGCTTTCTTT. It yields the protein CASSLSADTEAFF.

This sequence joins TRBV5-6 and TRBJ1-3; no clear D. This CDR3 is built from 17 residues. V lost 4 bases and J 2 bases, leaving 19 bases between the germline ends. Germline CDR1 is SGHDT and CDR2 is YYEEEE. As DNA, the CDR3 is TGTGCCAGCAGCACAGACGGATTCTCCCCGACTGGAAACACCATATATTTT. This gives the protein CASSTDGFSPTGNTIYF.

This clone was seen a handful of times. This chain links TRBV19 with TRBJ2-2; the match to TRBD1 covers 7 bases. The length of the CDR3 is 15 residues. Germline values: CDR1 LNHDA, CDR2 SQIVND (reference sequence). V was pared by 6 bases and J by 1 base, with 5 bases of the junction left unmatched. CDR3 sequence reads: CASSLQGENTGELFF. The CDR3 DNA reads TGTGCCAGTAGCCTCCAGGGGGAGAACACCGGGGAGCTGTTTTTT.

This chain joins TRBV9 and TRBJ2-3; D is perhaps TRBD2 (6 bases). The germline V gene has CDR1 SGDLS and CDR2 YYNGEE. The CDR3 extends over 15 amino acids. Trimming removed 3 bases at V and 4 bases at J, with 15 bases between. This CDR3 is CASSAQEGRSDTQYF. The CDR3 DNA follows: TGTGCCAGCAGCGCGCAGGAGGGGAGATCAGATACGCAGTATTTT.

The chain links TRBV2 to TRBJ1-1, with TRBD1 matching over 7 bases. Germline V gene data show CDR1 as SNHLY and CDR2 as FYNNEI. Trimming cost V 6 bases and J 6 bases; bases outside gene matches: 10. The length of the CDR3 is 14 residues. Written as DNA, the CDR3 is TGTGCCAGCAGAAGCGGACAGGCCTCCCCTGAAGCTTTCTTT. This sequence encodes CASRSGQASPEAFF. The complete variable domain, with remaining parts taken from reference TRBV2 and TRBJ1-1, reads EPEVTQTPSHQVTQMGQEVILRCVPISNHLYFYWYRQILGQKVEFLVSFYNNEISEKSEIFDDQFSVERPDGSNFTLKIRSTKLEDSAMYFCASRSGQASPEAFFGQGTRLTVV.

As for this clone: The same CDR3 also results from other DNA sequences found in this sample. As DNA, the CDR3 is TGTGCCAGCCGGACAGGGTTTCAGCCCCAGCATTTT. Protein: CASRTGFQPQHF. The chain links TRBV12-3 or TRBV12-4 to TRBJ1-5, with TRBD1 matching over 8 bases. The length of the CDR3 is 12 residues. V lost 8 bases to trimming and J lost 6 bases; unmatched junction nucleotides: 3.

J is TRBJ2-7 and V is TRBV11-2; D unclear. V lost 0 bases, J lost 6 bases, and 12 bases lay in between. The length of the CDR3 is 14 residues. Germline lookup yields CDR1 SGHAT and CDR2 FQNNGV. The CDR3 DNA follows: TGTGCCAGCAGCTTAGAGCTAGAGACGGGCGAGCAGTACTTC. Amino acid sequence: CASSLELETGEQYF.

The chain combines TRBV6-4 with TRBJ2-7; 8 bases match TRBD1. The CDR3 is 15 residues long. Germline V gene sequence: CDR1 MRHNA, CDR2 SNTAGT. This CDR3 reads CPIRLTGQDDYEQYF. CDR3 DNA sequence: TGTCCCATCCGGCTGACGGGACAGGACGACTACGAGCAGTACTTC.

This clone was seen just once. The genes are TRBV10-1 and TRBJ1-2; D might be TRBD1 (6 bases). V dropped 8 bases and J dropped 5 bases, with 30 bases sitting between them. The CDR3 runs 18 residues. Germline CDR1 and CDR2: WNHNN and SYGVQD (reference sequence). CDR3 sequence: CASLRPQGAPRDVYGYTF. The CDR3 nucleotides read TGCGCCAGCTTACGCCCACAGGGAGCGCCCAGGGACGTTTATGGCTACACCTTC.

This chain joins TRBV7-8 and TRBJ2-3, with 7 bases fitting TRBD1. The CDR3 length is 14 residues. Germline V gene data show CDR1 as SGHVS and CDR2 as FQNEAQ. V trimming: 4 bases; J trimming: 9 bases; junction bases outside the gene matches: 10. Written as DNA, the CDR3 is TGTGCCAGCAGCTACCCGGGACAGTTTTTGACGCAGTATTTT. This codes for CASSYPGQFLTQYF.

The chain is built from TRBV5-1 and TRBJ1-1; 7 nucleotides align to TRBD1. Losses at the gene ends were 4 bases for V and 3 bases for J; bases not matched to a gene: 0. Germline loops: CDR1 SGHRS, CDR2 YFSETQ. The CDR3 runs to 12 residues. The CDR3 sequence: CASSQGDTEAFF. DNA of the CDR3: TGCGCCAGCAGCCAGGGGGACACTGAAGCTTTCTTT.

The table lists this clone with a few counts. V and J are TRBV7-2 and TRBJ1-2; 9 bases map to TRBD1. The J segment lost 8 bases and the V segment lost 1 base, leaving 8 bases of the junction unmatched. Germline V gene lookup returns CDR1 SGHTA and CDR2 FQGNSA. This CDR3 has 15 amino acids. The CDR3 DNA sequence: TGTGCCAGCAGCTTAGATCTACAGGGGGCAGGCGGCTACACCTTC. This encodes CASSLDLQGAGGYTF.

Here the CDR3 DNA reads TGTGCCAGCAAGAGGAGTCCCAAGACCGGGGAGCTGTTTTTT. Its protein product is CASKRSPKTGELFF. V and J are TRBV6-5 and TRBJ2-2; D is undetermined. Germline CDR1 and CDR2: MNHEY and SVGAGI. V dropped 7 bases and J dropped 5 bases, with 14 bases sitting between them. The CDR3 consists of 14 residues.

This rearrangement joins TRBV5-1 to TRBJ1-1; tentative D call: TRBD1 (6 bases). This CDR3 spans 15 amino acids. Trimming cost V 4 bases and J 0 bases, with 13 bases left between them. From germline, CDR1 is SGHRS and CDR2 YFSETQ. CDR3 bases: TGCGCCAGCAGCCGAACGACAGGCCTGAACACTGAAGCTTTCTTT. Encoded protein: CASSRTTGLNTEAFF. Variable domain in full (rest from reference TRBV5-1 and TRBJ1-1): KAGVTQTPRYLIKTRGQQVTLSCSPISGHRSVSWYQQTPGQGLQFLFEYFSETQRNKGNFPGRFSGRQFSNSRSEMNVSTLELGDSALYLCASSRTTGLNTEAFFGQGTRLTVV.

V gene TRBV11-2 combines with J gene TRBJ1-5; TRBD1 might be the D (5 bases). This CDR3 comprises 14 residues. Trimming stripped 5 bases from V and 5 bases from J, with 13 bases between. CDR1 is SGHAT and CDR2 is FQNNGV in the germline V gene. The CDR3 DNA reads TGTGCCAGCAGCGCTGACAGCGCTGATCAGCCCCAGCATTTT. Residues: CASSADSADQPQHF.

This rearrangement joins TRBV9 to TRBJ2-1; D may be TRBD1 (5 bases). Germline loops: CDR1 SGDLS, CDR2 YYNGEE. V dropped 0 bases and J dropped 5 bases, with 18 bases sitting between them. The CDR3 spans 17 residues. The CDR3 is CASSVAEQVVRDNEQFF. CDR3 DNA sequence: TGTGCCAGCAGCGTAGCGGAACAGGTCGTTCGGGACAATGAGCAGTTCTTC.

This rearrangement joins TRBV4-1 to TRBJ1-5; a weak D match, TRBD1 (5 bases). The V gene lost 4 bases and the J gene lost 1 base, with 11 bases spanning the gap. The germline CDR1 and CDR2 sequences are MGHRA and YSYEKL. This CDR3 comprises 15 residues. CDR3 region: CASSLWQGSNQPQHF. In DNA, the CDR3 is TGCGCCAGCAGCCTGTGGCAGGGAAGCAATCAGCCCCAGCATTTT.

The chain couples TRBV20-1 to TRBJ2-1, with D possibly TRBD1 on 6 matching bases. The CDR3 has 14 amino acids. The germline CDR1 and CDR2 sequences are DFQATT and SNEGSKA (reference sequence). V was cut by 3 bases and J by 7 bases, with 16 bases left in between. CDR3 sequence (DNA): TGCAGTGCTAGTTCACAGGGACGGTGGAATGAGCAGTTCTTC. It encodes CSASSQGRWNEQFF.